The clone carrying this T cell receptor beta chain showed up many times. The antigen remains unidentified. This sample was taken from a study of T cells after yellow fever vaccination. Template switching with 5'RACE generated the TCR cDNA and added a universal primer site and UMIs. TCRdb reprocessed the 5' RACE reads via MiXCR and lists one record per CDR3 protein. There are a few hundred thousand distinct CDR3 sequences in the sample; approximately 5.7% occur only once, and 15% lies in the top ten. The CDR3 has 13 residues. V was pared by 6 bases and J by 3 bases, with 6 bases between. Points from the study as a whole: Booster sampling recovered most clones from primary vaccination (about 97% CD4, approximately 90% CD8). Some clonotypes, a small share, were shared between CD4 and CD8 compartments. Contaminants from the bulk population, in the form of abundant clonotypes, could be found in FACS-sorted repertoires.

The TCR sequence derives from a man aged 30 to 45 who received the YFV17D yellow fever vaccine. Specimen: PBMCs, collected 5 days after the yellow fever booster vaccination. The chain couples TRBV12-3 or TRBV12-4 to TRBJ2-6; D remains ambiguous. The CDR3 DNA reads as TGTGCCAGCAGAGACTTTGGGGCCAACGTCCTGACTTTC. It translates to CASRDFGANVLTF.